These T cell receptor beta chains were read from a single sample in a study of T cell responses to AZD1222 COVID-19 vaccine. Some clones are missing from TCRdb's copy, which holds only in-frame ones; the method was immunoSEQ multiplex PCR. The data show over 110,000 clones, with 75% to 90% seen just once and 1.6% held by the top ten. The specimen was peripheral blood, collected on day 0 of AZD1222 vaccination. These receptors all come from an adult in good health. Both conserved end residues are trimmed from each CDR3.

v_gene	j_gene	CDR3aa
TRBV2	TRBJ2-7	ASRGNRGEQY
TRBV30	TRBJ1-1	AWNRWRPPMNTEAF
TRBV7-2	TRBJ2-1	ASSPPMTSGAYNEQF
TRBV19	TRBJ2-7	ASTPRDSYEQY
TRBV6-5	TRBJ1-5	ASSRGSNQPQH
TRBV28	TRBJ1-2	ASSSFDIFTNYGYT
TRBV28	TRBJ1-5	ASNPQVSNQPQH
TRBV12-5	TRBJ1-1	ASGLDTAGWGTEAF
TRBV5-1	TRBJ2-2	ASSLRTGGGTGELF
TRBV30	TRBJ1-1	ACKTGVTEAF
TRBV12-3/TRBV12-4	TRBJ1-1	ASSLAREAF
TRBV10-3	TRBJ2-1	AISLRTSGGDNEQF
TRBV28	TRBJ1-6	ASEDRARGSPLH
TRBV5-1	TRBJ1-1	ASSLWGNTEAF
TRBV2	TRBJ1-1	ASRERTGHTEAF
TRBV11-2	TRBJ1-2	ASSPLWGSEGGYT
TRBV19	TRBJ1-3	ASKIFSGNTIY
TRBV28	TRBJ2-2	ASSLFGRRGPRLGGELF
TRBV20-1	TRBJ1-1	SARPGGAAF
TRBV19	TRBJ2-3	ASSIRTRDTQY
TRBV5-1	TRBJ1-2	ASSYRGQAVGYT
TRBV5-1	TRBJ1-1	ASSLETGTYTEAF
TRBV7-9	TRBJ2-7	ASSLVHSSYEQY
TRBV6-5	TRBJ2-5	ASTSGRETQY
TRBV29-1	TRBJ2-3	SAGHASDTQY
TRBV5-1	TRBJ2-3	ARSLGAGGPADTQY
TRBV10-3	TRBJ2-7	AISESREEWQY
TRBV7-2	TRBJ2-7	ASSSRGQGLSYEQY
TRBV24-1	TRBJ1-2	ASRDRDNYGYT
TRBV28	TRBJ2-3	ASSYVLASGGDTQY
TRBV28	TRBJ2-7	ASIQRRPGYEQY
TRBV28	TRBJ2-7	ASSLDGALGVEQY
TRBV18	TRBJ1-4	ASSPGALPGEKLF
TRBV30	TRBJ1-4	AWRAQNEKLF
TRBV2	TRBJ1-4	ASGRQGLVANEKLF
TRBV5-4	TRBJ2-1	ASSPGGQTSYNEQF